Following are 23 T cell receptor beta chains from one sample sequenced in a study of blood T cell repertoires in COVID-19. TCRdb's copy holds only in-frame clones and misses some; the assay was immunoSEQ multiplex PCR. This sample has 17,000 or so clones, with roughly 89% found just once. The sequenced sample consisted of peripheral blood. These receptors all stem from a human donor in a cohort sampled during active COVID-19.

CDR3 sequence reads: CASSLAGVVQETQYF. For the CDR3, the DNA is TGTGCCAGCAGCTTGGCCGGGGTAGTCCAAGAGACCCAGTACTTC. The chain couples TRBV5-8 to TRBJ2-5; possible D gene TRBD2, 5 bases. The CDR3 is made up of 15 amino acids. Trimming took off 0 bases at V and 1 base at J, with 10 bases between the two ends. Germline V gene lookup returns CDR1 SGHTS and CDR2 YDEGEE.

The chain combines TRBV24-1 with TRBJ1-2; 8 positions match TRBD1. The CDR3 has 15 amino acids. The V gene end was trimmed by 7 bases and the J gene end by 1 base; junction bases not matched to a gene: 7. From germline, CDR1 is KGHDR and CDR2 SFDVKD. The CDR3 nucleotides are TGTGCCACCAGCTCTGACAGGGGCTGTAACTATGGCTACACCTTC. It encodes CATSSDRGCNYGYTF.

The chain is built from TRBV19 and TRBJ1-5; TRBD1 matches at 11 bases. Germline V gene lookup returns CDR1 LNHDA and CDR2 SQIVND (reference sequence). The CDR3 has 15 residues. V shed 6 bases and J 5 bases; nucleotides not matched to a gene: 6. The CDR3 coding sequence is TGTGCCAGTAGGAAGGACAGGGGGCTAGATCAGCCCCAGCATTTT. As protein: CASRKDRGLDQPQHF.

This clone was seen more than once but under ten times. This chain connects TRBV7-9 to TRBJ1-3; D is unresolved. The CDR3 has 15 amino acids. Germline CDR1 reads SEHNR; CDR2 reads FQNEAQ (reference sequence). V dropped 3 bases and J dropped 1 base, with 10 bases sitting between them. CDR3 bases: TGTGCCAGCAGCTTTAGCACCAGATCTGGAAACACCATATATTTT. Amino acids: CASSFSTRSGNTIYF.

This chain connects TRBV5-1 to TRBJ2-7; D not certain. The CDR3 sequence is 12 residues long. V was pared by 0 bases and J by 6 bases, with 7 bases between. The V gene's germline CDR1 is SGHRS and CDR2 YFSETQ. CDR3 amino acids: CASSLGAGEQYF. As DNA, the CDR3 is TGCGCCAGCAGCTTGGGGGCCGGCGAGCAGTACTTC. The whole variable domain, remainder taken from reference TRBV5-1 and TRBJ2-7, is KAGVTQTPRYLIKTRGQQVTLSCSPISGHRSVSWYQQTPGQGLQFLFEYFSETQRNKGNFPGRFSGRQFSNSRSEMNVSTLELGDSALYLCASSLGAGEQYFGPGTRLTVT.

The chain's CDR3 is CASSQRRRMAFF. DNA of the CDR3: TGTGCCAGCAGCCAAAGGAGGCGGATGGCTTTCTTT. This rearrangement joins TRBV3-1 (or the pseudogene TRBV3-2) to TRBJ1-1, with D hard to call. In germline, CDR1 is LGHDT, CDR2 YNNKEL (reference sequence). This CDR3 is built from 12 residues. With 2 bases removed from V and 11 bases from J, the gap between germline ends came to 12 bases.

The CDR3 spells CASSPLAGAHNEQFF. CDR3 DNA sequence: TGTGCCAGCAGTCCTCTAGCGGGAGCCCACAATGAGCAGTTCTTC. The chain links TRBV6-5 to TRBJ2-1; TRBD2 matches at 10 bases. Germline V lookup: CDR1 MNHEY, CDR2 SVGAGI. Trimming took 5 bases from V and 5 from J; bases not matched to a gene: 6. The CDR3 consists of 15 residues.

The V gene is TRBV5-1, the J gene TRBJ1-1; TRBD1 might be the D (6 bases). Trimming removed 0 bases from V and 1 base from J, with 7 bases in between. There are 14 residues in the CDR3. Germline loops: CDR1 SGHRS, CDR2 YFSETQ. The CDR3 region has the DNA TGCGCCAGCAGCTTGGAAGGGGGGAACACTGAAGCTTTCTTT. Amino acids: CASSLEGGNTEAFF.

J is TRBJ1-2 and V is TRBV20-1; 8 positions match TRBD1. Germline V gives CDR1 DFQATT, CDR2 SNEGSKA (reference sequence). CDR3 length equals 11 residues. Trimming removed 4 bases from V and 10 bases from J; junction bases left unmatched: 5. The DNA of the CDR3 is TGCAGTGCTACCCAGGGGGCGGACTACACCTTC. The encoded protein is CSATQGADYTF.

The chain couples TRBV5-4 to TRBJ1-3, with TRBD1 matching 8 bases. V lost 0 bases to trimming and J lost 2 bases; unmatched junction nucleotides: 4. The CDR3 runs to 16 residues. CDR1 and CDR2 from the germline V gene are SGHNT and YYREEE (reference sequence). The DNA of the CDR3 is TGTGCCAGCAGCTTGGGGTTACAGGGGGCTGGAAACACCATATATTTT. Amino acid sequence: CASSLGLQGAGNTIYF.

This clone is a singleton in its sample. This sequence joins TRBV12-3 or TRBV12-4 and TRBJ1-5; possible D gene TRBD1, 6 bases. The CDR3 extends over 13 amino acids. Trimming removed 2 bases at V and 7 bases at J, with 9 bases between. The DNA of the CDR3 is TGTGCCAGCAGTTTACAGGGGAGACAGCCCCAGCATTTT. It specifies CASSLQGRQPQHF.

V and J are TRBV18 and TRBJ1-2, with D unclear. V was pared by 2 bases and J by 2 bases, with 6 bases between. CDR3 size: 13 residues. Germline V gene sequence: CDR1 KGHSH, CDR2 LQKENI. The CDR3 bases are TGTGCCAGCTCACCAGCGGAGAACTATGGCTACACCTTC. Its protein is CASSPAENYGYTF.

The V call is TRBV2, the J call TRBJ1-5; 7 bases fit TRBD1. The V segment lost 3 bases and the J segment 12 bases; nucleotides outside the gene matches: 17. Germline V CDR1 and CDR2: SNHLY, FYNNEI. The CDR3 sequence is 16 residues long. This CDR3 reads CASSDGDGTDYLRQHF. The CDR3 coding sequence is TGTGCCAGCAGTGACGGGGACGGGACAGATTATCTTCGCCAGCATTTT.

The chain employs TRBV4-1 and TRBJ2-3; the match to TRBD1 covers 12 bases. V gave up 4 bases and J gave up 4 bases; unmatched junction bases: 9. CDR1 is MGHRA and CDR2 is YSYEKL in the germline V gene. The CDR3 loop spans 17 amino acids. The CDR3 nucleotides read TGCGCCAGCAGCCCGTTCGCCGGGACAGGGGGCTCAGATACGCAGTATTTT. This translates into CASSPFAGTGGSDTQYF.

This rearrangement joins TRBV5-1 to TRBJ1-2, with D uncertain. The V end was cut by 2 bases, the J end by 5 bases, with 10 bases between. The germline gives CDR1 SGHRS, CDR2 YFSETQ. The CDR3 contains 13 residues. The CDR3 DNA sequence: TGCGCCAGCAGCTTACAGAGCGGGTATGGCTACACCTTC. Translation gives CASSLQSGYGYTF. The whole variable domain, remainder taken from reference TRBV5-1 and TRBJ1-2, is KAGVTQTPRYLIKTRGQQVTLSCSPISGHRSVSWYQQTPGQGLQFLFEYFSETQRNKGNFPGRFSGRQFSNSRSEMNVSTLELGDSALYLCASSLQSGYGYTFGSGTRLTVV.

CDR3 DNA: TGTGCCAGTAGTACCCCCAGGCCGAGACAGCCCCAGCATTTT. Translation gives CASSTPRPRQPQHF. This sequence joins TRBV19 and TRBJ1-5; unclear D gene. The CDR3 sequence is 14 residues long. From germline, CDR1 is LNHDA and CDR2 SQIVND (reference sequence). V dropped 4 bases and J dropped 7 bases, with 14 bases sitting between them.

The chain employs TRBV28 and TRBJ1-2; 10 bases align to TRBD1. The CDR3 consists of 15 residues. After removal of 2 bases from V and 8 bases from J, the junction contained 8 bases not matched to a gene. In germline, CDR1 is MDHEN, CDR2 SYDVKM. As DNA, the CDR3 is TGTGCCAGCAGTTTAGGGGGACAGGGGCGGATCGGCTACACCTTC. Its protein product is CASSLGGQGRIGYTF.

J is TRBJ2-2 and V is TRBV18; D unresolved. The CDR3 is made up of 18 amino acids. V lost 1 base and J lost 0, with 15 bases in between. The V gene's germline CDR1 is KGHSH and CDR2 LQKENI. Written as DNA, the CDR3 is TGTGCCAGCTCACCACTCCCCCAGTTCCACCCGAACACCGGGGAGCTGTTTTTT. Its translation: CASSPLPQFHPNTGELFF.

J is TRBJ2-2 and V is TRBV19, with no clear D. Trimming left V 6 bases short and J 5 bases short, with 7 bases between. This CDR3 contains 12 residues. The V gene's germline CDR1 is LNHDA and CDR2 SQIVND (reference sequence). The CDR3 region has the DNA TGTGCCAGTAGGACCGGGACCGGGGAGCTGTTTTTT. Its translation is CASRTGTGELFF.

The chain recombines TRBV7-2 with TRBJ1-2, with D unresolved. CDR3 length: 12 amino acids. Germline CDR1 SGHTA, CDR2 FQGNSA. The ends were cut back, 5 bases at V and 14 bases at J, with 18 bases in the middle. The CDR3 reads CASSPRSGSGTF. In DNA form, the CDR3 reads TGTGCCAGCAGCCCCCGGTCTGGGAGCGGAACCTTC.

This chain uses TRBV28 with TRBJ2-1, with D hard to call. Trimming cost V 5 bases and J 6 bases, with 5 bases left between them. Germline V gene sequence: CDR1 MDHEN, CDR2 SYDVKM. CDR3 length equals 11 residues. DNA of the CDR3: TGTGCCAGCAGTCTTAGCAATGAGCAGTTCTTC. It specifies CASSLSNEQFF.

This chain joins TRBV18 and TRBJ1-2; 8 positions match TRBD1. The CDR3 is made up of 16 amino acids. The ends lost 6 bases at V and 3 bases at J; junction bases unmatched: 12. The germline V gene has CDR1 KGHSH and CDR2 LQKENI. CDR3 nucleotides: TGTGCCAGCTCTACGAATACAGGGGGGGATTACTATGGCTACACCTTC. Amino acid sequence: CASSTNTGGDYYGYTF. The full variable domain, rest sourced from reference TRBV18 and TRBJ1-2, is NAGVMQNPRHLVRRRGQEARLRCSPMKGHSHVYWYRQLPEEGLKFMVYLQKENIIDESGMPKERFSAEFPKEGPSILRIQQVVRGDSAAYFCASSTNTGGDYYGYTFGSGTRLTVV.

The CDR3 region has the DNA TGTGCCAGCAGCTTAAGTCAGGGCTACGAGCAGTACTTC. Amino acids: CASSLSQGYEQYF. The V gene is TRBV7-2, the J gene TRBJ2-7; a weak D match, TRBD1 (5 bases). Germline values: CDR1 SGHTA, CDR2 FQGNSA. The CDR3 runs to 13 residues. Deletions cut 2 bases from V and 3 bases from J, with 8 bases between.